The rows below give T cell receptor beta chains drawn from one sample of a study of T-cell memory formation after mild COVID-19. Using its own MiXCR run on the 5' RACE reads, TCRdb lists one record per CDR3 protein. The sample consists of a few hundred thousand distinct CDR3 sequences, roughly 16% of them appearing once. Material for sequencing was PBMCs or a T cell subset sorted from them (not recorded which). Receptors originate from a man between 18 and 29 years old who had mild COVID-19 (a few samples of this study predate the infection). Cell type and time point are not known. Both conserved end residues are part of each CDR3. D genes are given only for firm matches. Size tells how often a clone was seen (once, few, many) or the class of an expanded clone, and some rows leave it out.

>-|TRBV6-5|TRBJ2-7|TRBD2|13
TGTGCCAGCAGCTTCACTAGCGGGGAAGAGCAGTACTTC
CASSFTSGEEQYF
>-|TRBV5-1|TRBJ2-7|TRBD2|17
TGCGCCAGCAGCCCCGGTTTACGTAGCGGGATTATTTACGAGCAGTACTTC
CASSPGLRSGIIYEQYF
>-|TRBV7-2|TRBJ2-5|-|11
TGTGCCAGCAAGGGGGTGGAGACCCAGTACTTC
CASKGVETQYF
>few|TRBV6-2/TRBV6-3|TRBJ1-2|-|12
TGTGCCAGCAAGCAATCAGGGTATGGCTACACCTTC
CASKQSGYGYTF
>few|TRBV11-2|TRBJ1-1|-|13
TGTGCCAGCAGCTTAGCAGTTCCTACTGAAGCTTTCTTT
CASSLAVPTEAFF
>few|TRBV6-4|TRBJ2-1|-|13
TGTGCCAGCAGTGGATCTGATCCGGGAGAGAAGTTCTTC
CASSGSDPGEKFF
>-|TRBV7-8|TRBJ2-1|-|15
TGTGCCAGCAGCCCAGAAGGGGGCGGGGGACGTGAGCAGTTCTTC
CASSPEGGGGREQFF
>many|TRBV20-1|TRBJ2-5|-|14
TGCAGTGCTAGAGGATCCCTCGCCGAGGAGACCCAGTACTTC
CSARGSLAEETQYF
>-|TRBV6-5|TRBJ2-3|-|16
TGTGCCAGCAGTTACTCGATGGCAGACCTCACAGATACGCAGTATTTT
CASSYSMADLTDTQYF
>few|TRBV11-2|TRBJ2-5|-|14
TGTGCCAGCAGCTTAGTCCGGGTTGTGGAGACCCAGTACTTC
CASSLVRVVETQYF
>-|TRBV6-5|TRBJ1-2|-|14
TGTGCCAGCAGTTACTCTCAGGGCAACTATGGCTACACCTTC
CASSYSQGNYGYTF
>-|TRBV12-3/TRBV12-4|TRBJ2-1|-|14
TGTGCCAGCAGCATAGAGGGGAACTACAATGAGCAGTTCTTC
CASSIEGNYNEQFF
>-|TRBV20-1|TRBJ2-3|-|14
TGCAGTGTCGAAGACGGGCGTGGCACAGATACGCAGTATTTT
CSVEDGRGTDTQYF
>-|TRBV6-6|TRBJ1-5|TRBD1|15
TGTGCCAGCAGTTACGCGCAGGGGGTCAACCAGCCCCAGCATTTT
CASSYAQGVNQPQHF
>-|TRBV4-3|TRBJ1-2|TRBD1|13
TGCGCCAGCAGCCAAGACAGGGGGAATGGCTACACCTTC
CASSQDRGNGYTF
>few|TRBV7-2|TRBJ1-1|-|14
TGTGCCAGCAGCTTATACCAGCGGAACACTGAAGCTTTCTTT
CASSLYQRNTEAFF
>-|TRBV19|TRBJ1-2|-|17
TGTGCCAGTAGTAGAGTAAAGGAGGGGTACCTACTCTATGGCTACACCTTC
CASSRVKEGYLLYGYTF
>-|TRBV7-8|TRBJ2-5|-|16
TGTGCCAGCAGCTTCGATTCGGGGGCCCCTTTAGAGACCCAGTACTTC
CASSFDSGAPLETQYF
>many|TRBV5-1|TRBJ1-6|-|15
TGCGCCAGCAGCCCACAGGGCCTGGGACAATCACCCCTCCACTTT
CASSPQGLGQSPLHF
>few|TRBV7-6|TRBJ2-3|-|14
TGTGCCAGCAGCTTAGGGGGACATCCAGATACGCAGTATTTT
CASSLGGHPDTQYF
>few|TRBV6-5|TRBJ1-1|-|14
TGTGCCAGCAGTTACTCGGCGGCGAACACTGAAGCTTTCTTT
CASSYSAANTEAFF
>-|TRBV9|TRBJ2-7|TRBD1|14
TGTGCCAGCAGCGTGCGGGACAGGGTCTACGAGCAGTACTTC
CASSVRDRVYEQYF
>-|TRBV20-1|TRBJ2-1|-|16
TGCAGTGCTAGAGGCACAGGGCACCACTCCTACAATGAGCAGTTCTTC
CSARGTGHHSYNEQFF
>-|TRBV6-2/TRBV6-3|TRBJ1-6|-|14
TGTGCCAGCAGTTACCAGGGCGCGAATTCACCCCTCCACTTT
CASSYQGANSPLHF
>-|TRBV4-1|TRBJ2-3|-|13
TGCGCCAGCAGCCCCGACCGGGACACCGACGAGTATTTT
CASSPDRDTDEYF
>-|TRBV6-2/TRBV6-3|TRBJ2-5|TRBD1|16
TGTGCCAGCAGTTTTCGACAGGGAACTGCCCAAGAGACCCAGTACTTC
CASSFRQGTAQETQYF
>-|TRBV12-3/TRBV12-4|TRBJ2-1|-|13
TGTGCCAGCAGTTTCCTTGGATACAATGAGCAGTTCTTC
CASSFLGYNEQFF
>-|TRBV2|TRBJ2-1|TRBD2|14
TGTGCCAGTAAACCCGGGACTAGCGTAGGTGAGCAGTTCTTC
CASKPGTSVGEQFF
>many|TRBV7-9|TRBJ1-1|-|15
TGTGCCAGCAGCTTCCCAGCGGTGATGAACACTGAAGCTTTCTTT
CASSFPAVMNTEAFF
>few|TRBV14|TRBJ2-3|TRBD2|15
TGTGCCAGCAGCGCACTAGCGGGGTTCGTTGATACGCAGTATTTT
CASSALAGFVDTQYF
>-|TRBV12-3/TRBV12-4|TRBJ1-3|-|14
TGTGCCAGCAGTTTTTGGGGCTCTGGAAACACCATATATTTT
CASSFWGSGNTIYF